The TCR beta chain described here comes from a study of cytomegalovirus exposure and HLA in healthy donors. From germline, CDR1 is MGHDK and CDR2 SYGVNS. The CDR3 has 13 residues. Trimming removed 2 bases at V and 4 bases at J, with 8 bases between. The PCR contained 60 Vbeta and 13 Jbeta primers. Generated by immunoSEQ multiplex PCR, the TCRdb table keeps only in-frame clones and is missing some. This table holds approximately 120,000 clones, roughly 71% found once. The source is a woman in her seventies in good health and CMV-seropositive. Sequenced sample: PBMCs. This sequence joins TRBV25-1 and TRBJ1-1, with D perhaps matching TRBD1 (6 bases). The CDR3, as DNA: TGTGCCAGCAGTGAAACAGGGTTCACTGAAGCTTTCTTT. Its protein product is CASSETGFTEAFF.